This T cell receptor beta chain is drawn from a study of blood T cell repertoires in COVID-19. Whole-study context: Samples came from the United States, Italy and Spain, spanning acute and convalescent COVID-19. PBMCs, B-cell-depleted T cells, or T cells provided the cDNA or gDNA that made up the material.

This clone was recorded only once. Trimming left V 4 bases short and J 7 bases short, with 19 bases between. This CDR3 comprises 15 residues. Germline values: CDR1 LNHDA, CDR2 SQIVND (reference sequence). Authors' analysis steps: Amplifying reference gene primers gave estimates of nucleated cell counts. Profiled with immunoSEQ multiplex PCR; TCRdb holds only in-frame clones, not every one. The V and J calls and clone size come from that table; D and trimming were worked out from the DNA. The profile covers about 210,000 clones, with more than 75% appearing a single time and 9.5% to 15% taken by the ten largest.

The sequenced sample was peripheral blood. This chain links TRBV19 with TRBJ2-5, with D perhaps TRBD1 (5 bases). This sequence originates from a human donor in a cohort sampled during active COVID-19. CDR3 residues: CASSNAGQPQGTQYF. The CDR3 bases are TGTGCCAGTAGTAACGCAGGGCAACCGCAGGGGACCCAGTACTTC. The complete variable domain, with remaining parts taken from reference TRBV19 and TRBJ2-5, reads DGGITQSPKYLFRKEGQNVTLSCEQNLNHDAMYWYRQDPGQGLRLIYYSQIVNDFQKGDIAEGYSVSREKKESFPLTVTSAQKNPTAFYLCASSNAGQPQGTQYFGPGTRLLVL.